One sample yielded the 15 T cell receptor beta chains listed below, sequenced in a study of blood T cells in healthy people across ages. Primed by a sample-barcoded 5' primer and a J-beta primer mix, a second PCR proceeded for roughly 6 to 12 cycles. TCRdb reprocessed the 5' RACE reads via MiXCR and lists one record per CDR3 protein. This sample carries some 800,000 distinct CDR3 sequences, 40% to 50% of them seen once, and the ten largest clones take around 18%. The sample consisted of blood. The source of these receptors is a man in his sixties in good health.

The chain couples TRBV7-8 to TRBJ1-2; unclear D gene. The CDR3 length is 13 residues. Germline assignment: CDR1 SGHVS and CDR2 FQNEAQ. Trimming cost V 8 bases and J 0 bases, with 10 bases left between them. The CDR3 DNA sequence: TGTGCCAGCCAGAGGGATGCTAACTATGGCTACACCTTC. Encoded protein: CASQRDANYGYTF.

The chain recombines TRBV3-1 with TRBJ2-1; TRBD2 aligns across 8 bases. Germline V gene data show CDR1 as LGHDT and CDR2 as YNNKEL (reference sequence). Trimming removed 4 bases from V and 5 bases from J; junction bases left unmatched: 1. This CDR3 has 13 residues. The CDR3 loop reads CASSPGLDNEQFF. In DNA, the CDR3 is TGTGCCAGCAGCCCGGGACTAGACAATGAGCAGTTCTTC.

Note on this clonotype: A much bigger clone sits one base away, suggesting this may be a read error. The chain links TRBV4-3 to TRBJ2-7; unclear D gene. This CDR3 is built from 13 residues. V was clipped by 3 bases and J by 4 bases, with 10 bases between them. Germline values: CDR1 LGHNA, CDR2 YSLEER. The CDR3 DNA sequence: TGCGCCAGCAGCCACGCGGTGGGATACGAGCAGTACTTC. Translating it yields CASSHAVGYEQYF.

The V gene is TRBV24-1, the J gene TRBJ2-4; TRBD1 might be the D (6 bases). The germline gives CDR1 KGHDR, CDR2 SFDVKD. The CDR3 has 14 amino acids. V was shortened by 4 bases and J by 9 bases, with 15 bases between the two germline ends. The CDR3 bases are TGTGCCACCAGTGACAGGGGCCTAACGGGCATTCAGTACTTC. It is translated as CATSDRGLTGIQYF.

As for this clonotype: A read error may account for a junction end that differs from germline. The chain couples TRBV6-1 to TRBJ1-4, with 8 bases lining up with TRBD1. The CDR3 extends over 15 amino acids. Germline CDR1 is MNHNS and CDR2 is SASEGT. The CDR3: CASRRSGGAHERLFF. As DNA, the CDR3 is TGTGCCAGCAGGCGGTCAGGGGGCGCCCATGAAAGACTGTTTTTT.

The chain couples TRBV6-5 to TRBJ2-1; 11 bases align to TRBD1. The CDR3 is made up of 16 amino acids. V shed 1 base, J shed 5 bases, and the junction held 4 bases outside the gene matches. Germline V gene data show CDR1 as MNHEY and CDR2 as SVGAGI. The CDR3 DNA follows: TGTGCCAGCAGTTACTTAGGACAGGGGGCAAACAATGAGCAGTTCTTC. It yields the protein CASSYLGQGANNEQFF.

J is TRBJ2-5 and V is TRBV9, with 8 bases identical to TRBD2. The germline V gene encodes CDR1 SGDLS and CDR2 YYNGEE. CDR3 length equals 17 residues. J gave up 5 bases and V 4 bases, and 16 bases lay outside the gene matches. CDR3 loop: CASSPYSGDPTGETQYF. The CDR3, as DNA: TGTGCCAGCAGCCCATATAGCGGGGACCCCACCGGGGAGACCCAGTACTTC.

The V call is TRBV7-3, the J call TRBJ2-1; the match to TRBD2 covers 15 bases. V was clipped by 5 bases and J by 8 bases; unmatched bases: 7. The CDR3 is made up of 16 amino acids. Per the germline V gene, CDR1 is SGHTA and CDR2 is FQGTGA. For the CDR3, the DNA is TGTGCCAGCAGCCTAGGGACTAGCGGGGGGTGGGATGAGCAGTTCTTC. Protein product: CASSLGTSGGWDEQFF.

A note on this clonotype: This clone may be a read error of a much larger clone one base away. This chain connects TRBV25-1 to TRBJ2-7, with a possible D match to TRBD1 (6 bases). CDR3 length: 15 amino acids. From germline, CDR1 is MGHDK and CDR2 SYGVNS. V lost 3 bases, J lost 0 bases, and 12 bases lay in between. The CDR3 region has the DNA TGTGCCAGCAGTGATGCCGGGACACTCTCCTACGAGCAGTACTTC. Protein sequence: CASSDAGTLSYEQYF.

This rearrangement joins TRBV10-3 to TRBJ1-5; D gene ambiguous. CDR1 and CDR2 from the germline V gene are ENHRY and SYGVKD. This CDR3 contains 12 residues. Trimming cost V 10 bases and J 2 bases, with 9 bases left between them. CDR3 DNA: TGTGCCACCTCCTTTGGCAATCAGCCCCAGCATTTT. Its protein product is CATSFGNQPQHF.

The table lists this clonotype with a few counts. The gene calls are TRBV5-4 and TRBJ2-7; the D gene could be TRBD1 or TRBD2 (5 bases each). V gave up 1 base and J gave up 2 bases, with 13 bases separating them. The germline V gene encodes CDR1 SGHNT and CDR2 YYREEE (reference sequence). The CDR3 totals 15 residues. The CDR3 loop is CASSLMTGLPYEQYF. DNA of the CDR3: TGTGCCAGCAGCTTGATGACGGGGCTTCCCTACGAGCAGTACTTC.

The chain employs TRBV5-1 and TRBJ2-5; 8 bases agree with TRBD1. TRBJ2-7 matches the DNA end more closely, so the J call is doubtful. The CDR3 loop spans 14 amino acids. CDR1 is SGHRS, CDR2 YFSETQ, per germline. CDR3 in amino acids: CASSYQGAGDEQYF. Written as DNA, the CDR3 is TGCGCCAGCAGCTACCAGGGGGCTGGGGACGAGCAGTACTTC.

This clonotype came up a few times. The chain uses TRBV7-2 and TRBJ2-3; D call uncertain. Trimming stripped 6 bases from V and 0 bases from J, with 10 bases between. CDR1 SGHTA and CDR2 FQGNSA come from the germline V gene. The CDR3 consists of 14 residues. The CDR3, as DNA: TGTGCCAGCAGTCCAGTTCAAAGCACAGATACGCAGTATTTT. This sequence encodes CASSPVQSTDTQYF.

This clonotype was seen just once. This chain uses TRBV11-3 with TRBJ2-1, with a weak D call TRBD2 (6 bases). The CDR3 consists of 14 residues. In germline, CDR1 is SGHNT, CDR2 YENEEA. The V gene lost 0 bases and the J gene lost 7 bases, with 10 bases spanning the gap. The CDR3 loop reads CASSLDGGANEQFF. The CDR3 nucleotides are TGTGCCAGCAGCTTAGATGGAGGGGCGAATGAGCAGTTCTTC.

This clonotype was detected only a few times. J is TRBJ2-3 and V is TRBV5-1; TRBD2 matches at 10 bases. The CDR3 covers 16 residues. In germline, CDR1 is SGHRS, CDR2 YFSETQ. The V and J ends lost 2 bases and 0 bases, in that order; junction bases with no gene match: 3. The DNA for the CDR3 is TGCGCCAGCAGCTTAACTAGCGGGGCTAGCACAGATACGCAGTATTTT. It yields the protein CASSLTSGASTDTQYF. The full variable domain, rest sourced from reference TRBV5-1 and TRBJ2-3, is KAGVTQTPRYLIKTRGQQVTLSCSPISGHRSVSWYQQTPGQGLQFLFEYFSETQRNKGNFPGRFSGRQFSNSRSEMNVSTLELGDSALYLCASSLTSGASTDTQYFGPGTRLTVL.